The rows below give T cell receptor beta chains drawn from one sample of a study of T cell responses to AZD1222 COVID-19 vaccine. Profiling relied on immunoSEQ multiplex PCR, and the TCRdb table lists in-frame clones only, not all of them. The table records about 120,000 clones, roughly 87% of them present only once. The sample in question was peripheral blood, obtained 28 days after the second AZD1222 dose. The receptors originated from an adult who received the AZD1222 COVID-19 vaccine. Each CDR3 is given with its conserved first and last residue. D genes are given only for firm matches. The size field is filled for only some rows; it gives once, few, many or a size class.

J	D	V	size	CDR3	DNA
TRBJ2-7	.	TRBV20-1	.	CSASEVPLGQYF	TGCAGTGCTAGTGAGGTCCCCTTGGGGCAGTACTTC
TRBJ1-2	.	TRBV24-1	.	CATSDPRDRLGGYTF	TGTGCCACCAGTGACCCCCGCGACAGGCTGGGGGGCTACACCTTC
TRBJ1-5	.	TRBV3-1/TRBV3-2	.	CASSQNSNQPQHF	TGTGCCAGCAGCCAAAACAGCAATCAGCCCCAGCATTTT
TRBJ1-2	.	TRBV30	.	CAWSSYAPGVYYGYTF	TGTGCCTGGAGTTCCTACGCCCCCGGGGTCTACTATGGCTACACCTTC
TRBJ1-2	.	TRBV6-1	.	CASSEGTGENYGYTF	TGTGCCAGCAGTGAAGGCACCGGGGAAAACTATGGCTACACCTTC
TRBJ1-2	.	TRBV29-1	.	CSVEWGGYTF	TGCAGCGTTGAATGGGGTGGCTACACCTTC
TRBJ1-2	TRBD1	TRBV13	.	CASTRTGTTSYGYTF	TGTGCCAGCACCCGGACAGGCACTACCTCTTATGGCTACACCTTC
TRBJ1-6	.	TRBV23-1	.	CASSQGTALNSPLHF	TGCGCCAGCAGTCAGGGGACGGCTCTTAATTCACCCCTCCACTTT
TRBJ2-5	TRBD1	TRBV7-9	.	CASSLRTGLKAQETQYF	TGTGCCAGCAGCTTACGGACAGGGCTAAAGGCTCAAGAGACCCAGTACTTC
TRBJ2-1	.	TRBV27	.	CASSIYAVRGEPNEQFF	TGTGCCAGCAGTATATACGCGGTGCGCGGGGAGCCAAATGAGCAGTTCTTC
TRBJ2-5	.	TRBV7-9	.	CASSLGSGNRGETQYF	TGTGCCAGCAGCTTAGGCTCCGGGAACCGGGGAGAGACCCAGTACTTC
TRBJ1-1	TRBD1	TRBV11-3	.	CASSSYRGTEAFF	TGTGCCAGCAGCTCCTACAGGGGCACTGAAGCTTTCTTT
TRBJ1-1	TRBD1	TRBV7-9	.	CASSDRQGQPNTEAFF	TGTGCCAGCAGCGACCGACAGGGGCAACCGAACACTGAAGCTTTCTTT
TRBJ1-2	.	TRBV5-1	.	CASSPGVDYGYTF	TGCGCCAGCAGCCCAGGGGTCGACTATGGCTACACCTTC
TRBJ2-7	.	TRBV18	.	CASSPRQVSYEQYF	TGTGCCAGCTCACCACGACAGGTTTCCTACGAGCAGTACTTC
TRBJ2-2	.	TRBV27	.	CASSLQGTGELFF	TGTGCCAGCAGTCTCCAGGGCACCGGGGAGCTGTTTTTT
TRBJ1-4	.	TRBV6-5	.	CASRGGTTNEKLFF	TGTGCCAGCAGAGGCGGGACCACTAATGAAAAACTGTTTTTT
TRBJ2-7	.	TRBV18	.	CASSPGAGYEQYF	TGTGCCAGCTCACCAGGGGCCGGATACGAGCAGTACTTC
TRBJ1-5	.	TRBV27	.	CASSLVRGTQPQHF	TGTGCCAGCAGTTTGGTTAGGGGGACTCAGCCCCAGCATTTT
TRBJ2-5	TRBD1	TRBV3-1/TRBV3-2	.	CASSQDIDRGETQYF	TGTGCCAGCAGCCAAGACATCGACAGGGGAGAGACCCAGTACTTC
TRBJ2-7	TRBD1	TRBV19	.	CASSIRQGTYEQYF	TGTGCCAGTAGTATAAGACAGGGGACCTACGAGCAGTACTTC
TRBJ2-2	TRBD1	TRBV7-2	.	CASSLIAGGATGELFF	TGTGCCAGCAGCTTAATTGCAGGGGGCGCGACCGGGGAGCTGTTTTTT
TRBJ1-1	TRBD1	TRBV6-2/TRBV6-3	.	CASSHGQDYTEAFF	TGTGCCAGCAGTCATGGACAGGATTACACTGAAGCTTTCTTT
TRBJ2-4	TRBD1	TRBV7-9	.	CASSPRQGTKNIQYF	TGTGCCAGCAGCCCCAGACAGGGTACCAAAAACATTCAGTACTTC
TRBJ1-3	TRBD1	TRBV7-2	.	CASSPQGQITGNTIYF	TGTGCCAGCAGCCCCCAGGGACAGATCACTGGAAACACCATATATTTT
TRBJ1-1	.	TRBV5-5	once	CASSGGTGRLIF	TGTGCCAGCAGCGGGGGGACGGGGAGATTGATCTTT
TRBJ2-1	.	TRBV5-1	.	CASSQRSDQVNEQFF	TGCGCCAGCAGCCAGAGGTCGGACCAGGTTAATGAGCAGTTCTTC
TRBJ2-5	.	TRBV7-9	.	CASSLINQETQYF	TGTGCCAGCAGCTTAATCAACCAAGAGACCCAGTACTTC
TRBJ2-3	TRBD2	TRBV19	.	CASSVSGGTDTQYF	TGTGCCAGCTCGGTCAGCGGGGGAACAGATACGCAGTATTTT
TRBJ2-5	TRBD2	TRBV20-1	.	CSASWGGEETQYF	TGCAGTGCTAGTTGGGGGGGGGAAGAGACCCAGTACTTC
TRBJ1-5	TRBD1	TRBV10-3	.	CAISEYRGLGNQPQHF	TGTGCCATCAGTGAATACAGGGGTTTGGGCAATCAGCCCCAGCATTTT
TRBJ1-2	.	TRBV19	.	CATRRPDGGLYGYTF	TGTGCCACTCGCAGACCGGACGGGGGATTGTATGGCTACACCTTC
TRBJ2-2	.	TRBV3-1/TRBV3-2	.	CASSQGSSRAGELFF	TGTGCCAGCAGCCAAGGGTCCAGTCGCGCCGGGGAGCTGTTTTTT
TRBJ2-5	.	TRBV5-1	.	CASSLGSGGGQETQYF	TGCGCCAGCAGCTTGGGGTCCGGGGGAGGTCAAGAGACCCAGTACTTC
TRBJ1-5	.	TRBV4-3	.	CASSQDPAGRNQPQHF	TGCGCCAGCAGCCAAGATCCGGCAGGGCGCAATCAGCCCCAGCATTTT
TRBJ2-7	TRBD2	TRBV27	.	CASSFSGLAGLREQYF	TGTGCCAGCAGTTTCTCGGGACTAGCGGGCTTGCGCGAGCAGTACTTC
TRBJ1-5	.	TRBV7-9	.	CASSLWGNQPQHF	TGTGCCAGCAGCTTATGGGGGAATCAGCCCCAGCATTTT
TRBJ2-2	.	TRBV9	.	CASSVVEGPPRTGELFF	TGTGCCAGCAGCGTAGTCGAGGGCCCGCCGCGGACCGGGGAGCTGTTTTTT
TRBJ1-2	.	TRBV5-4	many	CASSPGRAGAHYGYTF	TGTGCCAGCAGCCCGGGGCGGGCAGGGGCCCACTATGGCTACACCTTC
TRBJ2-7	TRBD1	TRBV5-1	.	CASSPRLGTVSYEQYF	TGCGCCAGCAGCCCCCGGTTAGGGACAGTCTCCTACGAGCAGTACTTC
TRBJ2-3	.	TRBV29-1	.	CSAGPSTDTQYF	TGCAGCGCGGGACCGAGCACAGATACGCAGTATTTT
TRBJ1-2	TRBD1	TRBV9	.	CASSRQGARDYGYTF	TGTGCCAGCAGTAGACAGGGGGCCCGTGACTATGGCTACACCTTC